Each of the 4 T cell receptor beta chains below was sequenced from the same sample in a study of glioma-infiltrating T cells. Amplification of TCR alpha and beta CDR3 regions from RNA used iRepertoire nested multiplex PCR. Each CDR3 protein gets one entry after TCRdb re-called the multiplex PCR reads with MiXCR. The table has about 190,000 distinct CDR3 sequences, 25% to 35% seen once. Sequencing used glioma tissue, nonneoplastic brain tissue, or PBMCs (not recorded which). These TCRs come from a human donor with low-grade glioma or glioblastoma, undergoing nonglioma brain surgery, or in good health (not recorded which).

This clonotype occurred once. The V and J genes are TRBV24-1 and TRBJ2-7; 10 nucleotides line up with TRBD2. Trimming removed 3 bases from V and 7 bases from J; junction bases left unmatched: 11. This CDR3 contains 16 residues. Germline V gene sequence: CDR1 KGHDR, CDR2 SFDVKD. The CDR3 DNA is TGTGCCACCAGTGATACTAGCGGGATGCACTACAATGAGCAGTACTTC. This gives the protein CATSDTSGMHYNEQYF.

In the case of this clonotype: A much larger clone differs by one base, so this may be a read error. This chain uses TRBV24-1 with TRBJ1-3; no clear D gene. Trimming took 12 bases from V and 0 from J, leaving 17 bases between them. Germline CDR1 KGHDR, CDR2 SFDVKD. This CDR3 is built from 15 residues. The DNA for the CDR3 is TGTGCCTTCAGACGAAAGCCCCGCTCTGGAAACACCATATATTTT. Protein sequence: CAFRRKPRSGNTIYF.

The CDR3 spells CASSLTGGGYGYTF. The CDR3 nucleotides are TGTGCCAGCAGCCTGACAGGGGGTGGCTATGGCTACACCTTC. This chain joins TRBV25-1 and TRBJ1-2, with 9 bases aligning to TRBD1. Losses at the gene ends were 6 bases for V and 4 bases for J; bases not matched to a gene: 6. Germline lookup yields CDR1 MGHDK and CDR2 SYGVNS. This CDR3 contains 14 residues.

This clonotype was picked up many times. V and J are TRBV29-1 and TRBJ2-5; 7 bases are shared with TRBD1. CDR3 length: 14 residues. V lost 4 bases to trimming and J lost 4 bases; unmatched junction nucleotides: 9. Germline CDR1 SQVTM, CDR2 ANQGSEA. CDR3 residues: CSVGTSGGVETQYF. The CDR3 DNA follows: TGCAGCGTTGGGACCTCAGGGGGAGTAGAGACCCAGTACTTC.